The T cell receptor (beta chain) described here comes from a study of identical twins. TCRdb independently ran MiXCR on the 5' RACE reads; one entry per CDR3 protein. The data contain 650,000 to 750,000 distinct CDR3 sequences, over 20% of them singletons. The ends were cut back, 3 bases at V and 7 bases at J, with 10 bases in the middle. The CDR3 is 13 residues long. These same records also appear under a second study, on T cells expressing NK-cell markers.

The sequenced material came from PBMCs. This TCR was sampled from a woman between 18 and 30 years old in good health. This chain uses TRBV12-3 or TRBV12-4 with TRBJ2-1; D is perhaps TRBD2 (5 bases). The CDR3 loop is CASSFLLVNEQFF. The CDR3 DNA follows: TGTGCCAGCAGTTTCCTACTAGTGAATGAGCAGTTCTTC.